Sequencing of this T cell receptor (beta chain) was carried out in a study of shared clonotypes between healthy human individuals. Overall study results and limits: A reduction in generation probabilities was seen for non-shared clonotypes relative to those shared by all four donors.

Regarding this clone: Its target is not known.

Per germline, CDR1 PRHDT and CDR2 FYEKMQ (reference sequence). This CDR3 has 20 residues. V was shortened by 0 bases and J by 4 bases, with 24 bases between the two germline ends. Repertoires were generated with immunoSEQ multiplex PCR, while TCRdb's copy carries only in-frame clones and drops some. The sample holds a few million clones, 92% seen once. The sequence derives from a man in his late teens or twenties in good health. Some clones in this sample may be carry-over from other donors' samples. Input material: naive CD4+ T cells from PBMCs. Subset defined: CD45RA+ positively selected. This rearrangement joins TRBV13 to TRBJ1-4, with D tentatively TRBD1 (5 bases). In nucleotides, the CDR3 is TGTGCCAGCAGCTTAGGGCAGGGTGACCCCCGAGGTGGCCTTAATGAAAAACTGTTTTTT. Translating gives CASSLGQGDPRGGLNEKLFF. Complete variable domain (other parts from reference TRBV13 and TRBJ1-4): AAGVIQSPRHLIKEKRETATLKCYPIPRHDTVYWYQQGPGQDPQFLISFYEKMQSDKGSIPDRFSAQQFSDYHSELNMSSLELGDSALYFCASSLGQGDPRGGLNEKLFFGSGTQLSVL.